What follows are 19 T cell receptor beta chains derived from one specimen sequenced in a study of response to subunit inactivated influenza vaccine. TCRdb used MiXCR to reprocess the RT-PCR reads, holding one entry per CDR3 protein. This sample has around 480,000 distinct CDR3 sequences, with roughly 9.7% found just once. The sequenced sample was PBMCs from blood, obtained around seven weeks after vaccination. The receptor source for this set is a man aged 45-65 years who received an inactivated influenza vaccine.

This clonotype was detected a few times. This sequence joins TRBV5-6 and TRBJ2-5, with D unclear. Deletions cut 0 bases from V and 5 bases from J, with 5 bases between. The germline V gene encodes CDR1 SGHDT and CDR2 YYEEEE. There are 12 residues in the CDR3. This CDR3 reads CASSLGVETQYF. DNA for the CDR3: TGTGCCAGCAGCTTGGGGGTGGAGACCCAGTACTTC.

The chain combines TRBV19 with TRBJ2-1, with D uncertain. Trimming stripped 3 bases from V and 10 bases from J, with 7 bases between. The germline V gene encodes CDR1 LNHDA and CDR2 SQIVND (reference sequence). The CDR3 has 11 amino acids. In nucleotides, the CDR3 is TGTGCCAGTAGTATCGTGGGGGAGCAGTTCTTC. It codes for CASSIVGEQFF.

The table lists this clonotype with a few counts. V usage is TRBV12-3 or TRBV12-4 and J usage is TRBJ2-3, with 9 nucleotides matching TRBD2. V was clipped by 3 bases and J by 2 bases; unmatched bases: 3. CDR3 length equals 15 residues. CDR3 in DNA: TGTGCCAGCAGTTTTTCTAGCGGGATCACAGATACGCAGTATTTT. Protein: CASSFSSGITDTQYF.

The sample holds many counts of this clonotype. For the CDR3, the DNA is TGTGCCAGCAGTTACGCGTTTAACTATGGCTACACCTTC. Amino acid sequence: CASSYAFNYGYTF. The V and J genes are TRBV6-2 or TRBV6-3 and TRBJ1-2; D call uncertain. V lost 2 bases, J lost 1 base, and 5 bases lay in between. The CDR3 sequence is 13 residues long. CDR1 MNHEY and CDR2 SVGEGT come from the germline V gene.

J is TRBJ2-1 and V is TRBV7-6; 12 bases line up with TRBD2. Germline CDR1 reads SGHVS; CDR2 reads FNYEAQ. V lost 5 bases to trimming and J lost 6 bases; unmatched junction nucleotides: 14. The length of the CDR3 is 18 residues. The CDR3 loop reads CASSPTTSGGRRPNEQFF. For the CDR3, the DNA is TGTGCCAGCAGCCCGACGACTAGCGGGGGTCGGAGACCCAATGAGCAGTTCTTC.

This clonotype has just a few counts. The chain has TRBV7-9 and TRBJ1-1; D ambiguous. Germline V CDR1 and CDR2: SEHNR, FQNEAQ (reference sequence). The CDR3 runs 12 residues. Trimming removed 2 bases from V and 3 bases from J, with 4 bases in between. The CDR3 protein is CASSLLDTEAFF. CDR3 in DNA: TGTGCCAGCAGCTTACTTGACACTGAAGCTTTCTTT.

V and J are TRBV5-1 and TRBJ2-7; D may be TRBD1 or TRBD2 (5 bases each). With 4 bases removed from V and 6 bases from J, the gap between germline ends came to 20 bases. CDR3 length: 15 amino acids. Germline values: CDR1 SGHRS, CDR2 YFSETQ. The CDR3 reads CASSITGALKAEQYF. CDR3 bases: TGCGCCAGCAGCATAACCGGGGCACTGAAGGCCGAGCAGTACTTC.

There are many counts of this clonotype. The genes are TRBV28 and TRBJ2-3, with unresolved D. The CDR3 contains 11 residues. Per germline, CDR1 MDHEN and CDR2 SYDVKM. Trimming cost V 4 bases and J 14 bases, with 13 bases left between them. DNA of the CDR3: TGTGCCAGCAGTTGGCCTGGCCCCGCGTATTTT. Amino acids: CASSWPGPAYF.

The rearrangement uses TRBV12-3 or TRBV12-4 and TRBJ2-3; TRBD2 agrees at 13 bases. The CDR3 spans 20 residues. Trimming removed 6 bases from V and 1 base from J; junction bases left unmatched: 16. Here the CDR3 DNA reads TGTGCCAGCAGGGGACCGGGACTAGCGGGGAACACAGGGCGCACAGATACGCAGTATTTT. Translated, it gives CASRGPGLAGNTGRTDTQYF.

This clonotype was counted many times. The chain is built from TRBV5-1 and TRBJ2-3; TRBD1 might be the D (5 bases). Germline loops: CDR1 SGHRS, CDR2 YFSETQ. Trimming removed 4 bases at V and 1 base at J, with 13 bases between. The CDR3 spans 15 residues. The CDR3 DNA reads TGCGCCAGCAGCATTACTCTAGGGGGCACAGATACGCAGTATTTT. Its translation is CASSITLGGTDTQYF.

There are a few counts of this clonotype. V is TRBV12-3 or TRBV12-4 and J is TRBJ2-1; D not resolved. The CDR3 consists of 13 residues. V was shortened by 2 bases and J by 7 bases, with 9 bases between the two germline ends. CDR3 nucleotides: TGTGCCAGCAGTTTACCCCCGCAAAATGAGCAGTTCTTC. Protein: CASSLPPQNEQFF.

This clonotype was seen repeatedly, ten times or more. J is TRBJ2-5 and V is TRBV12-3 or TRBV12-4; a possible D gene is TRBD2 (6 bases). CDR3 size: 13 residues. Trimming pared 1 base from V and 10 bases from J, leaving 13 bases between. Here the CDR3 reads CASSLEEGKSQYF. The CDR3 nucleotides read TGTGCCAGCAGTTTAGAGGAGGGGAAGAGCCAGTACTTC.

This rearrangement joins TRBV2 to TRBJ2-5, with TRBD1 as a possible D gene (5 bases). V was trimmed by 7 bases and J by 4 bases, leaving 16 bases between them. Germline values: CDR1 SNHLY, CDR2 FYNNEI. The CDR3 consists of 14 residues. The CDR3 loop is CASTVQGWGETQYF. Here the CDR3 DNA reads TGTGCCAGCACGGTTCAGGGTTGGGGAGAGACCCAGTACTTC.

This clonotype occurred many times. The chain is built from TRBV20-1 and TRBJ2-2, with 10 bases matching TRBD2. The CDR3 has 15 residues. Losses at the gene ends were 2 bases for V and 7 bases for J; bases not matched to a gene: 7. Germline CDR1 is DFQATT and CDR2 is SNEGSKA (reference sequence). The CDR3 sequence is CSARSLAGVGGELFF. CDR3 sequence (DNA): TGCAGTGCTAGATCCCTAGCGGGAGTAGGCGGGGAGCTGTTTTTT.

The chain links TRBV6-2 or TRBV6-3 to TRBJ1-1, with a possible D match to TRBD1 (6 bases). In germline, CDR1 is MNHEY, CDR2 SVGEGT. Trimming took 6 bases from V and 5 from J, leaving 13 bases between them. The CDR3 length is 13 residues. CDR3 protein: CASRQGSGTEAFF. The CDR3 coding sequence is TGTGCCAGCAGACAGGGTTCTGGAACTGAAGCTTTCTTT.

The J gene is TRBJ1-2, the V gene TRBV12-3 or TRBV12-4; D possibly corresponds to TRBD1 (6 bases). Trimming removed 5 bases from V and 5 bases from J, with 12 bases in between. This CDR3 comprises 13 residues. This CDR3 is CASSPTGSYGYTF. CDR3 nucleotide sequence: TGTGCCAGCAGTCCCACAGGGTCATATGGCTACACCTTC.

There are many counts of this clonotype. The V and J genes are TRBV6-2 or TRBV6-3 and TRBJ2-2; TRBD2 is a possible D gene (6 bases). The germline gives CDR1 MNHEY, CDR2 SVGEGT. V was shortened by 1 base and J by 5 bases, with 17 bases between the two germline ends. This CDR3 has 17 amino acids. CDR3 sequence reads: CASSYYRRLVNTGELFF. CDR3 DNA sequence: TGTGCCAGCAGTTACTATCGCAGACTAGTCAATACCGGGGAGCTGTTTTTT.

This clonotype was seen a few times. The chain has TRBV28 and TRBJ1-1; 7 bases align to TRBD1. Germline V lookup: CDR1 MDHEN, CDR2 SYDVKM. J was trimmed by 5 bases and V by 2 bases; bases with no gene match: 5. CDR3 length equals 14 residues. CDR3 region: CASSLTTGWTEAFF. CDR3 nucleotides: TGTGCCAGCAGTTTAACGACAGGGTGGACTGAAGCTTTCTTT.

This clonotype has at least ten counts. The CDR3 DNA is TGCAGTGCTACGACAGGGATCGGGGAAAAACTGTTTTTT. Translation: CSATTGIGEKLFF. The chain combines TRBV20-1 with TRBJ1-4; 7 positions match TRBD1. Germline-derived CDR1 and CDR2 are DFQATT and SNEGSKA (reference sequence). Trimming took 4 bases from V and 8 from J; bases not matched to a gene: 7. The CDR3 runs 13 residues.